This TCR beta chain comes out of a study of blood T cell repertoires in COVID-19. TCRdb's table, derived via immunoSEQ multiplex PCR, lists solely in-frame clones and lacks some. Among roughly 250,000 clones listed, about 85% were seen once. CDR3 length: 14 amino acids. V lost 3 bases to trimming and J lost 9 bases, with 12 bases between them. From germline, CDR1 is LNHDA and CDR2 SQIVND (reference sequence). The source of this sequence is a human donor with COVID-19, enrolled during active disease. The donor label of this sample is uncertain. Material: peripheral blood. The gene calls are TRBV19 and TRBJ1-6; weak D call: TRBD1 (5 bases). The CDR3 nucleotides read TGTGCCAGTAGTATGTATCGGGGGGTTTCACCCCTCCACTTT. It encodes CASSMYRGVSPLHF. Looking up the rest from reference TRBV19 and TRBJ1-6 gives the full variable domain: DGGITQSPKYLFRKEGQNVTLSCEQNLNHDAMYWYRQDPGQGLRLIYYSQIVNDFQKGDIAEGYSVSREKKESFPLTVTSAQKNPTAFYLCASSMYRGVSPLHFGNGTRLTVT.